A single sample is the source of the 17 T cell receptor beta chains below, sequenced in a study of lymphopenia after photon versus proton radiotherapy. Produced via immunoSEQ multiplex PCR; TCRdb's table is partial and in-frame only. The table has about 29,000 clones, over 80% seen once; the top ten hold approximately 50%. The sequences come from peripheral blood, collected from a patient treated with proton-based radiotherapy. The receptor source for this set is a woman aged 60-75 years with cholangiocarcinoma. Some clones in this sample may be carry-over from other donors' samples.

The chain joins TRBV7-9 to TRBJ1-2; 9 bases line up with TRBD1. Germline loops: CDR1 SEHNR, CDR2 FQNEAQ (reference sequence). Trimming took 5 bases from V and 5 from J; bases not matched to a gene: 6. CDR3 length equals 14 residues. The chain's CDR3 is CASSPQGAGYGYTF. The DNA of the CDR3 is TGTGCCAGCAGCCCACAGGGGGCTGGATATGGCTACACCTTC.

The V call is TRBV13, the J call TRBJ2-5, with 10 bases matching TRBD2. The CDR3 is made up of 14 amino acids. J was trimmed by 5 bases and V by 5 bases; bases with no gene match: 5. In germline, CDR1 is PRHDT, CDR2 FYEKMQ (reference sequence). CDR3 nucleotides: TGTGCCAGCAGCCCTTCTAGCGGGAGTGAGACCCAGTACTTC. Protein sequence: CASSPSSGSETQYF.

The V gene is TRBV21-1, the J gene TRBJ1-1; the D call in the table, TRBD1, was not verified against the DNA. TRBV21-1 is described as a pseudogene. CDR3 length equals 15 residues. CDR3: CASSKEAGMDTEAFF. DNA for the CDR3: TGTGCCAGCAGCAAAGAGGCAGGGATGGACACTGAAGCTTTCTTT.

The V call is TRBV11-3, the J call TRBJ1-1, with TRBD1 identical over 8 bases. This CDR3 spans 14 amino acids. J gave up 4 bases and V 2 bases, and 3 bases lay outside the gene matches. Germline V CDR1 and CDR2: SGHNT, YENEEA. This CDR3 reads CASSLQGAGTEAFF. In nucleotides, the CDR3 is TGTGCCAGCAGCTTACAGGGGGCCGGCACTGAAGCTTTCTTT. The variable domain in full, with the rest retrieved from reference TRBV11-3 and TRBJ1-1, is EAGVVQSPRYKIIEKKQPVAFWCNPISGHNTLYWYLQNLGQGPELLIRYENEEAVDDSQLPKDRFSAERLKGVDSTLKIQPAELGDSAVYLCASSLQGAGTEAFFGQGTRLTVV.

The gene calls are TRBV12-5 and TRBJ2-3; tentatively, D is TRBD1 (6 bases). The CDR3 runs to 14 residues. Trimming took 1 base from V and 4 from J, leaving 9 bases between them. The V gene's germline CDR1 is LGHNT and CDR2 FRNRAP. The CDR3 sequence is CASGLGGGADTQYF. The DNA for the CDR3 is TGTGCTAGTGGTTTGGGAGGGGGAGCAGATACGCAGTATTTT.

The CDR3 here is CASREAPGHGYTF. The CDR3 bases are TGTGCCAGCAGAGAAGCACCAGGGCATGGCTACACCTTC. The gene calls are TRBV28 and TRBJ1-2; D perhaps matches TRBD1 (5 bases). The CDR3 is 13 amino acids. Trimming left V 6 bases short and J 6 bases short, with 14 bases between. Germline assignment: CDR1 MDHEN and CDR2 SYDVKM.

The J gene is TRBJ1-1, the V gene TRBV4-2; 7 bases line up with TRBD1. This CDR3 contains 15 residues. V shed 4 bases and J 7 bases; nucleotides not matched to a gene: 12. Germline V gene lookup returns CDR1 LGHNA and CDR2 YNFKEQ. The CDR3 is CASSLREGAWGEAFF. CDR3 DNA sequence: TGTGCCAGCAGCCTAAGGGAGGGGGCATGGGGTGAAGCTTTCTTT.

The chain uses TRBV5-6 and TRBJ2-5, with 7 positions matching TRBD2. This CDR3 region has 16 residues. Germline loops: CDR1 SGHDT, CDR2 YYEEEE. The V gene end was trimmed by 4 bases and the J gene end by 2 bases; junction bases not matched to a gene: 11. The CDR3 nucleotides are TGTGCCAGCAGCGTGGGGATAGCGGGCATTCAAGAGACCCAGTACTTC. Its protein product is CASSVGIAGIQETQYF.

The chain links TRBV2 to TRBJ2-1; TRBD2 is a possible D gene (5 bases). Germline values: CDR1 SNHLY, CDR2 FYNNEI. With 3 bases removed from V and 9 bases from J, the gap between germline ends came to 9 bases. The CDR3 runs 12 residues. CDR3 protein: CASSDDRGEQFF. The CDR3, as DNA: TGTGCCAGCAGTGATGATCGGGGTGAGCAGTTCTTC.

The CDR3 nucleotides read TGTGCCAGCTCCCCGGGGGCTGAAGCTTTCTTT. It encodes CASSPGAEAFF. The chain links TRBV18 to TRBJ1-1, with a possible D match to TRBD1 (5 bases). Germline lookup yields CDR1 KGHSH and CDR2 LQKENI. This CDR3 is built from 11 residues. The V gene lost 6 bases and the J gene lost 6 bases, with 8 bases spanning the gap.

The V gene is TRBV7-2, the J gene TRBJ2-5; no definite D call. This CDR3 comprises 12 residues. Deletions cut 3 bases from V and 4 bases from J, with 6 bases between. Germline values: CDR1 SGHTA, CDR2 FQGNSA. CDR3 region: CASSFSPETQYF. CDR3 DNA sequence: TGTGCCAGCAGCTTTTCCCCAGAGACCCAGTACTTC.

The rearrangement links TRBV7-9 to TRBJ1-2, with 9 bases identical to TRBD1. This CDR3 contains 15 residues. In germline, CDR1 is SEHNR, CDR2 FQNEAQ (reference sequence). V lost 6 bases to trimming and J lost 9 bases; unmatched junction nucleotides: 14. The CDR3 spells CASRATGGPGLSYTF. In DNA form, the CDR3 reads TGTGCCAGCAGGGCCACAGGGGGCCCCGGCCTTAGCTACACCTTC.

The V call is TRBV4-3, the J call TRBJ2-1, with D tentatively TRBD2 (5 bases). The ends were cut back, 1 base at V and 7 bases at J, with 14 bases in the middle. Germline CDR1 reads LGHNA; CDR2 reads YSLEER. The CDR3 loop spans 15 amino acids. In DNA form, the CDR3 reads TGCGCCAGCAGCCAAGGTGGACCCCCGGGGAATGAGCAGTTCTTC. This translates into CASSQGGPPGNEQFF.

The chain uses TRBV9 and TRBJ2-1, with TRBD2 identical over 8 bases. This CDR3 is 16 amino acids long. Germline V gives CDR1 SGDLS, CDR2 YYNGEE. Unmatched junction bases numbered 4, after V lost 2 bases and J lost 0 bases. This CDR3 reads CASSVLGTSSYNEQFF. CDR3 coding DNA: TGTGCCAGCAGCGTTCTAGGGACTAGCTCCTACAATGAGCAGTTCTTC.

V and J are TRBV6-5 and TRBJ1-6; 7 bases fit TRBD1. The CDR3 sequence is 13 residues long. The trim removed 7 bases at V and 7 bases at J, leaving 4 bases unmatched. Germline V gene sequence: CDR1 MNHEY, CDR2 SVGAGI. The CDR3 loop reads CASTRDSNSPLHF. In DNA form, the CDR3 reads TGTGCCAGCACCCGGGACAGCAATTCACCCCTCCACTTT.

The chain combines TRBV6-5 with TRBJ2-3; D perhaps matches TRBD1 (6 bases). Germline lookup yields CDR1 MNHEY and CDR2 SVGAGI. Deletions cut 8 bases from V and 3 bases from J, with 9 bases between. CDR3 size: 12 residues. CDR3 in amino acids: CASGQGTDTQYF. The CDR3 DNA reads TGTGCCAGCGGGCAGGGGACAGATACGCAGTATTTT.

This clone came up once. This rearrangement joins TRBV7-2 to TRBJ1-6; D gene unclear. Germline values: CDR1 SGHTA, CDR2 FQGNSA. The V end lost 3 bases, the J end lost 10 bases, and 16 bases lay between the germline ends. The CDR3 is made up of 15 amino acids. CDR3 coding DNA: TGTGCCAGCAGCTTGGAAGTCCGGGCCTTGTCACCCCTCCACTTT. Translation gives CASSLEVRALSPLHF. The whole variable domain, filled in from reference TRBV7-2 and TRBJ1-6, reads GAGVSQSPSNKVTEKGKDVELRCDPISGHTALYWYRQSLGQGLEFLIYFQGNSAPDKSGLPSDRFSAERTGGSVSTLTIQRTQQEDSAVYLCASSLEVRALSPLHFGNGTRLTVT.